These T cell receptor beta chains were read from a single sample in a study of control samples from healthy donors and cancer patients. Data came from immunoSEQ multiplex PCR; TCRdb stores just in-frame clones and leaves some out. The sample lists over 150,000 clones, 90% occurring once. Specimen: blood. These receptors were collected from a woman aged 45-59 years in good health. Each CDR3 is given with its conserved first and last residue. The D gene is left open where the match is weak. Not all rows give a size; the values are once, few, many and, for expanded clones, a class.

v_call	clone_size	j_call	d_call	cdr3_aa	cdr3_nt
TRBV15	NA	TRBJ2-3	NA	CATSRRKEDTQYF	TGTGCCACCAGCAGACGGAAAGAGGATACGCAGTATTTT
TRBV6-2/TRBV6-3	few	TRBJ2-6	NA	CASSVDSSGANVLTF	TGTGCCAGCAGTGTGGACAGCTCTGGGGCCAACGTCCTGACTTTC
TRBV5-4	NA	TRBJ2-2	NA	CASSTRSGELFF	TGTGCCAGCAGCACCAGAAGCGGGGAGCTGTTTTTT
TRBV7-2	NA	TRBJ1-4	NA	CASSQIPITGNEKLFF	TGTGCCAGCAGCCAGATTCCCATAACAGGCAATGAAAAACTGTTTTTT
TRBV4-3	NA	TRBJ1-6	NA	CASSTRSSYNSPLHF	TGCGCCAGCTCAACACGGAGCTCCTATAATTCACCCCTCCACTTT
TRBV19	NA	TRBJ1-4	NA	CASVEGPANEKLFF	TGTGCCAGTGTGGAGGGGCCGGCGAATGAAAAACTGTTTTTT
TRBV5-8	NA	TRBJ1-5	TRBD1	CASSFYRGGQPQHF	TGTGCCAGCAGCTTTTACAGGGGCGGTCAGCCCCAGCATTTT
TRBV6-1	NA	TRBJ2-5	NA	CASSEILMEGGGEEYF	TGTGCCAGCAGTGAAATTCTTATGGAGGGAGGGGGAGAAGAGTACTTC
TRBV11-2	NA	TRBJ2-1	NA	CASSNSRPTLRIQDNEQFF	TGTGCCAGCAGCAATAGTAGGCCCACCCTGAGGATCCAGGACAATGAGCAGTTCTTC
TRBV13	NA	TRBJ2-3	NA	CASSSYQGLAKYF	TGTGCCAGCAGCTCCTACCAGGGGCTTGCCAAGTATTTT
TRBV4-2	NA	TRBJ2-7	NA	CASSQDRLGPGEQYF	TGTGCCAGCAGCCAAGACCGCCTAGGCCCCGGGGAGCAGTACTTC
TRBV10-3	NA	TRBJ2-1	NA	CAISLRQIGNEQFF	TGTGCCATCAGTCTACGACAGATAGGCAATGAGCAGTTCTTC
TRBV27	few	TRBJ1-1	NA	CASIPQGPNTEAFF	TGTGCCAGCATCCCGCAGGGGCCGAACACTGAAGCTTTCTTT
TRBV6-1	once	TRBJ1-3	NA	CASSEAGGDTIYF	TGTGCCAGCAGTGAAGCAGGAGGGGACACCATATATTTT
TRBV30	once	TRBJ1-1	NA	CAWSGGLGSALNTEAFF	TGTGCCTGGAGTGGGGGTCTCGGTTCGGCACTGAACACTGAAGCTTTCTTT
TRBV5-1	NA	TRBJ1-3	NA	CASSLQGPSSGNTIYF	TGCGCCAGCAGCTTGCAGGGGCCGAGCTCTGGAAACACCATATATTTT
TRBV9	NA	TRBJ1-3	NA	CASSVGDGLVTGNTIYF	TGTGCCAGCAGCGTAGGGGATGGGTTGGTAACTGGAAACACCATATATTTT
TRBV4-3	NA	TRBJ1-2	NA	CASSQNSIPYGYTF	TGCGCCAGCAGCCAAAACAGTATCCCCTATGGCTACACCTTC
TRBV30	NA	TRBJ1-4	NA	CAWSVVWQGGEKLFF	TGTGCCTGGAGTGTAGTGTGGCAGGGAGGTGAAAAACTGTTTTTT
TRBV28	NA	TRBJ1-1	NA	CASSPPKGEAFF	TGTGCCAGCAGCCCACCGAAGGGGGAAGCTTTCTTT
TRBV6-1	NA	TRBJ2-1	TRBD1	CASSERGQGYHNEQFF	TGTGCCAGCAGTGAACGAGGACAGGGATACCACAATGAGCAGTTCTTC
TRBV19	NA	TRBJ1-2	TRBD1	CASSLAGTAEGYTF	TGTGCCAGTAGCCTGGCCGGGACAGCTGAAGGCTACACCTTC
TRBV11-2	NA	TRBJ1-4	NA	CASSFSRTPGLRAEKLFF	TGTGCCAGCAGCTTCTCACGAACTCCGGGACTCAGGGCTGAAAAACTGTTTTTT
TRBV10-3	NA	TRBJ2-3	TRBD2	CAISLAGVSTDTQYF	TGTGCCATCAGCCTAGCGGGGGTTTCCACAGATACGCAGTATTTT
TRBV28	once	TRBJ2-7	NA	CATDTTSYEQYF	TGTGCCACCGACACAACTTCCTACGAGCAGTACTTC
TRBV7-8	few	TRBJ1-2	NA	CASSLGGGGYTF	TGTGCCAGCAGCTTAGGGGGTGGAGGCTACACCTTC
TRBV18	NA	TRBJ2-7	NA	CASSPAYEQYF	TGTGCCAGCTCCCCAGCCTACGAGCAGTACTTC
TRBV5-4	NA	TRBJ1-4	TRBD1	CASGVTGGQEKLFF	TGTGCCAGCGGCGTAACAGGGGGCCAGGAGAAACTGTTTTTT
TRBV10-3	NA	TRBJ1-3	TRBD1	CATGTGQRNTIYF	TGTGCCACGGGGACAGGACAACGAAACACCATATATTTT
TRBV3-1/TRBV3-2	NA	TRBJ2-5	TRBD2	CASSPHGAGVAKTQYF	TGTGCCAGCAGCCCGCACGGGGCGGGAGTGGCCAAGACCCAGTACTTC
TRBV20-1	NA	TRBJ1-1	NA	CSASRRQGTEAFF	TGCAGTGCTAGTAGAAGGCAGGGGACTGAAGCTTTCTTT
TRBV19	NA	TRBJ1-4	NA	CASRGISIVGEKLFF	TGTGCCAGCAGGGGTATTTCGATTGTCGGAGAAAAACTGTTTTTT
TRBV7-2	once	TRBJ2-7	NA	CASSLAREQYF	TGTGCCAGCAGCTTAGCGAGAGAGCAGTACTTC
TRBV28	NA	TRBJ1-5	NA	CASSPGRIHPNQPQHF	TGTGCCAGCAGCCCGGGACGGATACATCCGAATCAGCCCCAGCATTTT
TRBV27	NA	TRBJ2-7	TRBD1	CASSHSGTDYEQYF	TGTGCCAGCAGTCACTCAGGGACAGACTACGAGCAGTACTTC
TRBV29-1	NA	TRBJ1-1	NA	CSVGFASWAFF	TGCAGCGTCGGTTTTGCCAGCTGGGCTTTCTTT
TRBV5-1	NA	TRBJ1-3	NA	CASSSLQIDRYSGNTIYF	TGCGCCAGCAGCTCACTCCAAATCGACCGTTACTCTGGAAACACCATATATTTT
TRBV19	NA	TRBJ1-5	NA	CASSIRRSGNQPQHF	TGTGCCAGTAGTATACGGAGGTCTGGCAATCAGCCCCAGCATTTT
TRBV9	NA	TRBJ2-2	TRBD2	CASSVVGGGSTGELFF	TGTGCCAGCAGCGTAGTGGGGGGAGGGAGTACCGGGGAGCTGTTTTTT
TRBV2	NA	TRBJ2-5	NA	CASSESRTGTQYF	TGTGCCAGCAGTGAGTCTCGGACCGGGACCCAGTACTTC
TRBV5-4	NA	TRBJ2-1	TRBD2	CASSLGLAEASEQFF	TGTGCCAGCAGCTTAGGGCTAGCGGAAGCTTCTGAGCAGTTCTTC
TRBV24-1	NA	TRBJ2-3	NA	CATSDQGDTQYF	TGTGCCACCAGTGATCAAGGGGATACGCAGTATTTT
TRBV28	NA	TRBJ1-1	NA	CASSLPLGAQTEAFF	TGTGCCAGCAGTCTCCCTTTGGGGGCTCAGACTGAAGCTTTCTTT
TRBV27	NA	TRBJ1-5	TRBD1	CASSFQNNPGQGEQPQHF	TGTGCCAGCAGTTTCCAAAACAACCCGGGACAGGGGGAACAGCCCCAGCATTTT
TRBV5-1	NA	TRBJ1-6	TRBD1	CASNRGQGMNSPLHF	TGCGCCAGCAATCGGGGACAGGGAATGAATTCACCCCTCCACTTT
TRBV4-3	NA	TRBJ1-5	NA	CASSQDRRQPQHF	TGCGCCAGCAGCCAAGACCGGCGCCAGCCCCAGCATTTT
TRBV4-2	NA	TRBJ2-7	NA	CASSRSGENEQYF	TGTGCCAGCAGCCGCTCAGGGGAAAACGAGCAGTACTTC
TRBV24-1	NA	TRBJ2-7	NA	CATSDPTYEQYF	TGTGCCACCAGTGATCCTACCTACGAGCAGTACTTC
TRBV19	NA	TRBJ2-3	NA	CASKRSTTTRTDTQYF	TGTGCCAGTAAAAGGTCGACAACAACCCGCACAGATACGCAGTATTTT
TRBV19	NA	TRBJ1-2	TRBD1	CASSPRRQGGYGYTF	TGTGCCAGTAGTCCCAGACGACAGGGGGGGTATGGCTACACCTTC
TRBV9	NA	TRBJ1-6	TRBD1	CASSPRGDRAYNSPLHF	TGTGCCAGCAGCCCAAGGGGGGACAGGGCCTATAATTCACCCCTCCACTTT
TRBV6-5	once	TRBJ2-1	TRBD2	CASSFLAGGYNEQFF	TGTGCCAGCAGTTTTCTAGCGGGAGGTTACAATGAGCAGTTCTTC
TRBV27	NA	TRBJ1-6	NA	CASSLSGQSPSPLHF	TGTGCCAGCAGTTTATCGGGGCAGTCCCCCTCACCCCTCCACTTT